Below, 21 T cell receptor beta chains from the same sample are listed, as sequenced in a study of blood T cell repertoires in COVID-19. This table comes from immunoSEQ multiplex PCR, and its TCRdb copy is limited to in-frame clones, with some not included. The sample lists 60,000 to 85,000 clones; approximately 79% were seen once. Sequenced input: peripheral blood. These receptors were taken from a human donor with acute or convalescent COVID-19. The donor label of this sample is uncertain.

This clone was detected once. The gene calls are TRBV28 and TRBJ1-5; D is unclear. V was shortened by 4 bases and J by 7 bases, with 14 bases between the two germline ends. The germline gives CDR1 MDHEN, CDR2 SYDVKM. The CDR3 covers 14 residues. The CDR3 nucleotides read TGTGCCAGCAGTTGGGAGTTCCGAGGCCAGCCCCAGCATTTT. Translation: CASSWEFRGQPQHF.

V usage is TRBV19 and J usage is TRBJ1-5; 9 bases align to TRBD1. This CDR3 has 14 residues. CDR1 and CDR2 from the germline V gene are LNHDA and SQIVND (reference sequence). With V trimmed by 10 bases and J by 5 bases, 9 bases remained unmatched. CDR3 bases: TGTGCCACCCTCCGGCGACAGGGGGATCAGCCCCAGCATTTT. Its translation is CATLRRQGDQPQHF.

This chain connects TRBV27 to TRBJ2-7, with a possible D match to TRBD2 (6 bases). V shed 2 bases and J shed 6 bases, with 14 bases lying between them. Germline CDR1 reads MNHEY; CDR2 reads SMNVEV (reference sequence). The CDR3 has 14 amino acids. The CDR3 here is CASSLVTQGGEQYF. CDR3 nucleotides: TGTGCCAGCAGTTTAGTGACTCAGGGAGGCGAGCAGTACTTC.

The rearrangement uses TRBV11-2 and TRBJ2-1; D is perhaps TRBD2 (5 bases). Trimming cost V 3 bases and J 7 bases, with 16 bases left between them. Germline-derived CDR1 and CDR2 are SGHAT and FQNNGV. The CDR3 has 15 amino acids. CDR3 DNA sequence: TGTGCCAGCAGCTTCAAGGGATATCGGGGAAATGAGCAGTTCTTC. Translating gives CASSFKGYRGNEQFF. The full variable domain, rest sourced from reference TRBV11-2 and TRBJ2-1, is EAGVAQSPRYKIIEKRQSVAFWCNPISGHATLYWYQQILGQGPKLLIQFQNNGVVDDSQLPKDRFSAERLKGVDSTLKIQPAKLEDSAVYLCASSFKGYRGNEQFFGPGTRLTVL.

This CDR3 is CASSPGQEVFSGYTF. The DNA of the CDR3 is TGTGCCAGCAGCCCTGGACAGGAGGTATTTTCTGGCTACACCTTC. This chain uses TRBV5-4 with TRBJ1-2, with 7 bases matching TRBD1. The CDR3 spans 15 residues. The J segment lost 7 bases and the V segment lost 4 bases, leaving 13 bases of the junction unmatched. The germline V gene has CDR1 SGHNT and CDR2 YYREEE (reference sequence).

This clone was observed a single time. The rearrangement joins TRBV7-2 to TRBJ1-6, with unresolved D. V lost 1 base and J lost 10, with 14 bases in between. The CDR3 consists of 15 residues. Germline-derived CDR1 and CDR2 are SGHTA and FQGNSA. The CDR3 spells CASSLGRGGDSPLHF. The CDR3 region has the DNA TGTGCCAGCAGCTTAGGAAGAGGAGGAGACTCACCCCTCCACTTT.

This rearrangement joins TRBV2 to TRBJ1-6; 7 bases align to TRBD1. After removal of 4 bases from V and 7 bases from J, the junction contained 4 bases not matched to a gene. Germline CDR1 reads SNHLY; CDR2 reads FYNNEI. This CDR3 spans 14 amino acids. The CDR3 region is CASSVGQPNSPLHF. CDR3 nucleotide sequence: TGTGCCAGCAGTGTGGGACAGCCAAATTCACCCCTCCACTTT.

This chain uses TRBV14 with TRBJ2-2, with a weak D call TRBD2 (5 bases). The CDR3 is made up of 15 amino acids. V was cut by 1 base and J by 5 bases, with 11 bases left in between. Germline V gene lookup returns CDR1 SGHDN and CDR2 FVKESK. DNA of the CDR3: TGTGCCAGCAGCCAAGTGGGCAGGAGGACCGGGGAGCTGTTTTTT. Translated, it gives CASSQVGRRTGELFF.

CDR3 loop: CASSQQQVRVEFF. CDR3 DNA: TGTGCCAGCAGTCAACAACAGGTTAGAGTTGAGTTCTTC. The V gene is TRBV28, the J gene TRBJ2-1, with TRBD1 as a possible D gene (5 bases). V gave up 5 bases and J gave up 14 bases, with 19 bases separating them. CDR1 and CDR2 from the germline V gene are MDHEN and SYDVKM. This CDR3 region has 13 residues.

The genes are TRBV3-1 (or the pseudogene TRBV3-2) and TRBJ1-3; D is undetermined. Trimming pared 3 bases from V and 0 bases from J, leaving 6 bases between. CDR1 and CDR2 from the germline V gene are LGHDT and YNNKEL (reference sequence). The CDR3 is 14 amino acids. The CDR3 here is CASSQGTSGNTIYF. CDR3 coding DNA: TGTGCCAGCAGCCAGGGCACCTCTGGAAACACCATATATTTT.

The chain employs TRBV7-9 and TRBJ2-7, with a possible D match to TRBD2 (5 bases). The CDR3 extends over 13 amino acids. The V and J ends lost 3 bases and 7 bases respectively, with 13 bases between them. CDR1 SEHNR and CDR2 FQNEAQ come from the germline V gene (reference sequence). In nucleotides, the CDR3 is TGTGCCAGCAGCTTGAGGGAAGTGGGAGAGCAGTACTTC. The encoded protein is CASSLREVGEQYF.

The chain has TRBV7-2 and TRBJ2-3; 11 nucleotides align to TRBD2. The junction had 9 bases not matched to a gene; V was cut back by 5 bases and J by 5 bases. The CDR3 spans 16 residues. Per germline, CDR1 SGHTA and CDR2 FQGNSA. CDR3: CASSPRLAGRIDTQYF. CDR3 nucleotide sequence: TGTGCCAGCAGCCCGCGACTAGCGGGAAGGATAGATACGCAGTATTTT.

The genes are TRBV7-8 and TRBJ2-3; 16 bases match TRBD2. Germline assignment: CDR1 SGHVS and CDR2 FQNEAQ. Losses at the gene ends were 4 bases for V and 4 bases for J; bases not matched to a gene: 8. The CDR3 loop spans 18 amino acids. The CDR3 is CASSSTGTSGGAADTQYF. The CDR3 DNA reads TGTGCCAGCAGCTCAACCGGGACTAGCGGGGGGGCCGCAGATACGCAGTATTTT.

This chain uses TRBV7-2 with TRBJ1-2, with 8 bases that match TRBD1. The V gene's germline CDR1 is SGHTA and CDR2 FQGNSA. The CDR3 runs to 15 residues. J gave up 4 bases and V 2 bases, and 6 bases lay outside the gene matches. CDR3 sequence reads: CASSLNRGVGYGYTF. The CDR3 DNA reads TGTGCCAGCAGCTTAAACAGGGGGGTTGGCTATGGCTACACCTTC.

The chain uses TRBV9 and TRBJ2-1; the match to TRBD2 covers 7 bases. CDR1 is SGDLS, CDR2 YYNGEE, per germline. The trim removed 4 bases at V and 3 bases at J, leaving 10 bases unmatched. The CDR3 is 16 amino acids. CDR3: CASSSGSGNLYNEQFF. The DNA of the CDR3 is TGTGCCAGCAGCTCGGGCAGCGGGAACCTCTACAATGAGCAGTTCTTC. Together with reference TRBV9 and TRBJ2-1, the CDR3 gives the full variable domain: DSGVTQTPKHLITATGQRVTLRCSPRSGDLSVYWYQQSLDQGLQFLIQYYNGEERAKGNILERFSAQQFPDLHSELNLSSLELGDSALYFCASSSGSGNLYNEQFFGPGTRLTVL.

This clone occurred once. This chain connects TRBV2 to TRBJ2-4; TRBD1 matches at 9 bases. CDR1 and CDR2 from the germline V gene are SNHLY and FYNNEI. This CDR3 spans 13 amino acids. The J segment lost 8 bases and the V segment lost 8 bases, leaving 7 bases of the junction unmatched. The CDR3, as DNA: TGTGCCAGCCGAGACAGGGGGGAGGACATTCAGTACTTC. It is translated as CASRDRGEDIQYF.

The chain carries TRBV6-5 and TRBJ1-1; the D is unclear. The CDR3 contains 14 residues. Trimming removed 6 bases from V and 0 bases from J, with 11 bases in between. Germline V CDR1 and CDR2: MNHEY, SVGAGI. The CDR3 loop reads CASSEGTLNTEAFF. The CDR3 DNA sequence: TGTGCCAGCAGCGAGGGCACCTTGAACACTGAAGCTTTCTTT.

V usage is TRBV23-1 and J usage is TRBJ2-4, with D uncertain. TRBV23-1 counts as an open reading frame of uncertain function. This CDR3 is 14 amino acids long. V was shortened by 3 bases and J by 0 bases, with 6 bases between the two germline ends. The CDR3 is CASSHFLAKNIQYF. Here the CDR3 DNA reads TGCGCCAGCAGTCATTTTCTAGCCAAAAACATTCAGTACTTC.

This chain joins TRBV3-1 (or the pseudogene TRBV3-2) and TRBJ2-5; 8 nucleotides align to TRBD1. Trimming took 5 bases from V and 4 from J; bases not matched to a gene: 18. CDR1 and CDR2 from the germline V gene are LGHDT and YNNKEL (reference sequence). This CDR3 is 18 amino acids long. The CDR3 DNA sequence: TGTGCCAGCAGCTTATACAAGGGCCGGCCAGGGGGCTCAGAGACCCAGTACTTC. This codes for CASSLYKGRPGGSETQYF.

This clone was counted a few times. The V gene is TRBV19, the J gene TRBJ2-1, with D unresolved. Germline values: CDR1 LNHDA, CDR2 SQIVND (reference sequence). V was shortened by 1 base and J by 6 bases, with 13 bases between the two germline ends. The CDR3 is 15 residues long. The CDR3 reads CASSIAVLVSNEQFF. In DNA, the CDR3 is TGTGCCAGTAGTATAGCCGTCCTAGTGTCCAATGAGCAGTTCTTC.

CDR3 residues: CASSLRGHSPLHF. As DNA, the CDR3 is TGTGCCAGCAGCTTAAGGGGGCATTCACCCCTCCACTTT. The genes are TRBV7-2 and TRBJ1-6; 7 bases line up with TRBD1. The CDR3 totals 13 residues. The germline CDR1 and CDR2 sequences are SGHTA and FQGNSA. The ends lost 2 bases at V and 8 bases at J; junction bases unmatched: 0.